A single sample is the source of the 18 T cell receptor beta chains below, sequenced in a study of CD8+ T cells in alopecia areata. cDNA prepared by RNA extraction and subsequent reverse transcription served as the template for sequencing. TCRdb's table, derived via immunoSEQ multiplex PCR, lists solely in-frame clones and lacks some. The profile shows about 110,000 clones, approximately 50% of them singletons. Specimen: NKG2D-low CD8+ T cells sorted from blood. These receptors came from a human donor with alopecia areata.

V usage is TRBV13 and J usage is TRBJ1-2; D perhaps matches TRBD1 (5 bases). Germline V gene sequence: CDR1 PRHDT, CDR2 FYEKMQ (reference sequence). This CDR3 has 15 amino acids. V lost 7 bases and J lost 0, with 15 bases in between. The CDR3, as DNA: TGTGCCAGCACCGAACGGGGGAGTCCTAACTATGGCTACACCTTC. Amino acids: CASTERGSPNYGYTF.

V usage is TRBV2 and J usage is TRBJ1-1; 7 bases agree with TRBD1. Germline loops: CDR1 SNHLY, CDR2 FYNNEI. This CDR3 contains 15 residues. V lost 1 base and J lost 3; bases outside the gene matches: 5. The CDR3 loop is CASSEDETGYTEAFF. CDR3 bases: TGTGCCAGCAGTGAAGACGAGACAGGGTACACTGAAGCTTTCTTT.

This clone was seen just once. This chain joins TRBV7-3 and TRBJ2-5; perhaps TRBD2 as D (6 bases). Germline V gene data show CDR1 as SGHTA and CDR2 as FQGTGA. CDR3 length equals 14 residues. Trimming removed 5 bases at V and 7 bases at J, with 17 bases between. The chain's CDR3 is CASSPLGGSGTQYF. DNA for the CDR3: TGTGCCAGCAGCCCCCTGGGGGGATCGGGGACCCAGTACTTC.

V usage is TRBV9 and J usage is TRBJ1-1; D gene unclear. This CDR3 contains 11 residues. V lost 0 bases, J lost 7 bases, and 4 bases lay in between. CDR1 and CDR2 (germline): SGDLS, YYNGEE. The CDR3 nucleotides are TGTGCCAGCAGCGTAGGGAGTGAAGCTTTCTTT. It codes for CASSVGSEAFF. The full variable domain, with the rest looked up from reference TRBV9 and TRBJ1-1, is DSGVTQTPKHLITATGQRVTLRCSPRSGDLSVYWYQQSLDQGLQFLIQYYNGEERAKGNILERFSAQQFPDLHSELNLSSLELGDSALYFCASSVGSEAFFGQGTRLTVV.

The chain joins TRBV6-6 to TRBJ2-7; D call uncertain. The V end was cut by 1 base, the J end by 2 bases, with 9 bases between. CDR1 MNHNY and CDR2 SVGAGI come from the germline V gene (reference sequence). This CDR3 comprises 14 residues. The CDR3 coding sequence is TGTGCCAGCAGTTACTTTGGGGAAACCTACGAGCAGTACTTC. Translation: CASSYFGETYEQYF.

The chain uses TRBV28 and TRBJ2-7; the match to TRBD1 covers 8 bases. This CDR3 spans 14 amino acids. Per germline, CDR1 MDHEN and CDR2 SYDVKM. Trimming at V came to 5 bases and at J to 2 bases, leaving 5 bases not matched to a gene. The CDR3 reads CASSLDRGPYEQYF. In DNA, the CDR3 is TGTGCCAGCAGTCTAGACAGGGGCCCCTACGAGCAGTACTTC.

The J gene is TRBJ2-2, the V gene TRBV2, with D unresolved. This CDR3 is 17 amino acids long. CDR1 and CDR2 from the germline V gene are SNHLY and FYNNEI. V was shortened by 2 bases and J by 2 bases, with 15 bases between the two germline ends. The CDR3 loop is CASSEQDPSYNTGELFF. As DNA, the CDR3 is TGTGCCAGCAGTGAACAGGACCCCAGCTACAACACCGGGGAGCTGTTTTTT.

The chain is built from TRBV11-2 and TRBJ2-5; 12 nucleotides match TRBD2. The CDR3 has 19 residues. Trimming removed 0 bases from V and 5 bases from J; junction bases left unmatched: 13. CDR1 is SGHAT and CDR2 is FQNNGV in the germline V gene. CDR3 residues: CASSLDSSRLAGVGETQYF. DNA for the CDR3: TGTGCCAGCAGCTTAGATTCCTCCAGACTAGCGGGAGTTGGTGAGACCCAGTACTTC.

The rearrangement links TRBV27 to TRBJ2-4, with TRBD1 identical over 8 bases. This CDR3 region has 14 residues. Trimming at V came to 5 bases and at J to 7 bases, leaving 7 bases not matched to a gene. CDR1 and CDR2 (germline): MNHEY, SMNVEV (reference sequence). CDR3 region: CASSQRDRWNIQYF. DNA of the CDR3: TGTGCCAGCAGTCAACGGGACAGGTGGAACATTCAGTACTTC.

J is TRBJ2-3 and V is TRBV6-5; D call uncertain. Deletions cut 0 bases from V and 0 bases from J, with 10 bases between. This CDR3 region has 16 residues. CDR1 and CDR2 from the germline V gene are MNHEY and SVGAGI. CDR3 residues: CASSYSMWPSTDTQYF. CDR3 nucleotide sequence: TGTGCCAGCAGTTACTCGATGTGGCCTAGCACAGATACGCAGTATTTT.

This clone was seen a handful of times. The J gene is TRBJ1-1, the V gene TRBV6-1, with D unresolved. The CDR3 is made up of 13 amino acids. Germline loops: CDR1 MNHNS, CDR2 SASEGT. V was shortened by 5 bases and J by 5 bases, with 12 bases between the two germline ends. CDR3 sequence: CASSLTPGTEAFF. CDR3 bases: TGTGCCAGCAGTCTTACCCCTGGGACTGAAGCTTTCTTT.

This clone was found once. The CDR3: CASSQEGQGGSNQPQHF. The DNA for the CDR3 is TGTGCCAGCAGCCAAGAGGGACAGGGGGGCAGCAATCAGCCCCAGCATTTT. The chain couples TRBV4-2 to TRBJ1-5, with 11 bases matching TRBD1. The CDR3 covers 17 residues. V was pared by 0 bases and J by 1 base, with 2 bases of the junction left unmatched. Germline CDR1 reads LGHNA; CDR2 reads YNFKEQ.

The J gene is TRBJ2-5, the V gene TRBV19, with 11 bases identical to TRBD2. J gave up 4 bases and V 7 bases, and 5 bases lay outside the gene matches. The germline V gene has CDR1 LNHDA and CDR2 SQIVND (reference sequence). The CDR3 has 14 amino acids. The CDR3 DNA is TGTGCCAGTACTTCACTAGCGGGAGTAGAGACCCAGTACTTC. Its translation: CASTSLAGVETQYF.

This clone has a single count. V is TRBV27 and J is TRBJ2-2, with D hard to call. CDR3 length equals 12 residues. V was pared by 3 bases and J by 6 bases, with 5 bases between. From germline, CDR1 is MNHEY and CDR2 SMNVEV (reference sequence). CDR3 bases: TGTGCCAGCAGTTTTATCGCCGGGGAGCTGTTTTTT. It encodes CASSFIAGELFF.

The V gene is TRBV27, the J gene TRBJ1-3; D gene uncertain. The CDR3 runs to 11 residues. V gave up 8 bases and J gave up 3 bases, with 5 bases separating them. The germline CDR1 and CDR2 sequences are MNHEY and SMNVEV (reference sequence). CDR3 residues: CASVLGNTIYF. CDR3 DNA sequence: TGTGCCAGCGTCCTTGGAAACACCATATATTTT.

The V and J genes are TRBV4-1 and TRBJ2-2; D is perhaps TRBD1 (6 bases). The CDR3 has 17 amino acids. The V end was cut by 0 bases, the J end by 2 bases, with 13 bases between. Germline values: CDR1 MGHRA, CDR2 YSYEKL. The CDR3 DNA follows: TGCGCCAGCAGCCAAGACCCACAGGGCGGCAACACCGGGGAGCTGTTTTTT. This gives the protein CASSQDPQGGNTGELFF.

This clone was seen a few times. The CDR3: CAIAGGADTQYF. The CDR3 region has the DNA TGTGCCATCGCGGGAGGGGCAGATACGCAGTATTTT. This chain uses TRBV28 with TRBJ2-3, with TRBD2 identical over 9 bases. The CDR3 is 12 residues long. Unmatched junction bases numbered 3, after V lost 10 bases and J lost 4 bases. Germline CDR1 is MDHEN and CDR2 is SYDVKM.

The CDR3 here is CASSIATARSSGANVLTF. CDR3 coding DNA: TGTGCCAGCAGCATAGCAACAGCAAGGAGCTCTGGGGCCAACGTCCTGACTTTC. This chain links TRBV11-2 with TRBJ2-6; D is uncertain. Germline CDR1 is SGHAT and CDR2 is FQNNGV. The CDR3 is 18 amino acids. V was cut by 5 bases and J by 0 bases, with 17 bases left in between.